Listed below are T cell receptor beta chains from one sample, sequenced in a study of cytomegalovirus exposure and HLA in healthy donors. This table comes from immunoSEQ multiplex PCR, and its TCRdb copy is limited to in-frame clones, with some not included. The top ten hold 2% to 2.5% of the sample, which has 160,000 or so clones, 60% to 80% seen once. Sequences were obtained from PBMCs. All receptors come from a man in his 60s in good health and CMV-seronegative. CDR3s include the opening cysteine and the closing phenylalanine or tryptophan. The D gene is left open where the match is weak. Clone size is not always given. Where it is, it says once, few, many or a class for expanded clones.

clone size | J gene | D gene | V gene | CDR3 protein | CDR3 DNA
. | TRBJ2-1 | TRBD1 | TRBV19 | CASSPPRDRGRNEQFF | TGTGCCAGTAGTCCTCCCCGGGACAGGGGGCGGAATGAGCAGTTCTTC
once | TRBJ2-5 | TRBD1 | TRBV12-5 | CASGTGGEPQETQYF | TGTGCTAGTGGTACAGGGGGCGAGCCCCAAGAGACCCAGTACTTC
. | TRBJ1-1 | TRBD1 | TRBV10-3 | CAISEDRGRWTEAFF | TGTGCCATCAGTGAGGACAGGGGGCGATGGACTGAAGCTTTCTTT
. | TRBJ2-1 | . | TRBV11-2 | CASSLNFGDLNEQFF | TGTGCCAGCAGCCTTAACTTTGGGGACTTAAATGAGCAGTTCTTC
. | TRBJ2-7 | . | TRBV2 | CASRRQESSYEQYF | TGTGCCAGCAGAAGACAGGAAAGCTCCTACGAGCAGTACTTC
. | TRBJ2-5 | TRBD1 | TRBV6-1 | CASTPDRGRGETQYF | TGTGCCAGCACCCCAGACAGGGGGCGGGGAGAGACCCAGTACTTC
. | TRBJ1-3 | TRBD1 | TRBV30 | CASLRDSSGNTIYF | TGTGCCTCACTCCGGGACAGCTCTGGAAACACCATATATTTT
. | TRBJ1-3 | . | TRBV6-1 | CASSEAFGTIYF | TGTGCCAGCAGTGAAGCTTTCGGCACCATATATTTT
few | TRBJ1-1 | TRBD1 | TRBV5-1 | CASSLNTGTGPFF | TGCGCCAGCAGCTTGAACACCGGGACAGGGCCTTTCTTT
few | TRBJ1-5 | . | TRBV15 | CATSIGGNQPQHF | TGTGCCACCAGCATCGGGGGAAATCAGCCCCAGCATTTT
. | TRBJ2-7 | . | TRBV10-1 | CASSESGVKDEQYF | TGCGCCAGCAGTGAGTCAGGGGTTAAAGACGAGCAGTACTTC
few | TRBJ2-7 | . | TRBV28 | CASSFRVYEQYF | TGTGCCAGCAGTTTCCGAGTCTACGAGCAGTACTTC
. | TRBJ2-3 | TRBD2 | TRBV28 | CASSLLTLAASTDTQYF | TGTGCCAGCAGTTTGCTCACCCTAGCGGCCAGCACAGATACGCAGTATTTT
few | TRBJ1-1 | . | TRBV18 | CASSPPVIGGRGKTEAFF | TGTGCCAGCTCACCACCGGTCATCGGGGGGAGAGGAAAAACTGAAGCTTTCTTT
. | TRBJ2-3 | . | TRBV9 | CASSVGRGISDTQYF | TGTGCCAGCAGCGTAGGCAGGGGCATATCAGATACGCAGTATTTT
. | TRBJ1-4 | TRBD1 | TRBV7-6 | CASSPRTGEKLFF | TGTGCCAGCAGCCCGAGGACAGGTGAAAAACTGTTTTTT
. | TRBJ1-3 | . | TRBV6-5 | CASSYGGAASGNTIYF | TGTGCCAGCAGTTACGGTGGGGCCGCCTCTGGAAACACCATATATTTT
. | TRBJ1-1 | TRBD1 | TRBV5-1 | CASNSPGGTEAFF | TGCGCCAGCAACTCCCCAGGGGGCACTGAAGCTTTCTTT
. | TRBJ1-2 | . | TRBV30 | CAWSVRVPDYGYTF | TGTGCCTGGAGTGTCAGGGTACCGGACTATGGCTACACCTTC
. | TRBJ1-5 | . | TRBV2 | CASSEAGGLGNQPQHF | TGTGCCAGCAGTGAAGCGGGGGGATTAGGCAATCAGCCCCAGCATTTT
. | TRBJ1-4 | TRBD1 | TRBV7-9 | CASSWDPSGDRGRGEKLFF | TGTGCCAGCAGCTGGGACCCCTCAGGGGACAGGGGGCGAGGAGAAAAACTGTTTTTT
. | TRBJ1-2 | TRBD1 | TRBV6-6 | CASSYGQGYDYGYTF | TGTGCCAGCAGTTACGGACAGGGGTACGACTATGGCTACACCTTC